This T cell receptor beta chain was profiled in a study of memory CD4+ T cells and cytomegalovirus serostatus. V dropped 5 bases and J dropped 5; count of bases not matched to a gene: 4. Germline assignment: CDR1 MNHNS and CDR2 SASEGT. This CDR3 comprises 13 residues. Single viable CD3+CD4+CD8-CD45RO+ cells were sorted as the memory CD4+ T cells. Serostatus was set by detecting CMV pp150, pp28, p38, p52 IgG. Study results and caveats: Suggested: most of the CMV-linked TCR signature lies in CD4+ memory cells. Repertoires predicted CMV serostatus with median bootstrapped AUC of about 0.95.

Per the study methods: After removing out-of-frame reads, 2 million to 2.5 million distinct TCRbeta sequences remained. The data were produced by immunoSEQ multiplex PCR, yet TCRdb's version contains in-frame clones alone and is incomplete. From that table come the V and J calls and clone size; the DNA was used to work out D and trimming. The table shows some 64,000 clones, with 82% occurring only once. With regard to this clone: Antigen: not known.

The chain joins TRBV6-1 to TRBJ2-7; 9 bases line up with TRBD1. The sample comprised memory CD4+ T cells from blood. The TCR was taken from an adult in good health and CMV-seronegative. For the CDR3, the DNA is TGTGCCAGCAGTACCTGGACAGGGGACGAGCAGTACTTC. This codes for CASSTWTGDEQYF.